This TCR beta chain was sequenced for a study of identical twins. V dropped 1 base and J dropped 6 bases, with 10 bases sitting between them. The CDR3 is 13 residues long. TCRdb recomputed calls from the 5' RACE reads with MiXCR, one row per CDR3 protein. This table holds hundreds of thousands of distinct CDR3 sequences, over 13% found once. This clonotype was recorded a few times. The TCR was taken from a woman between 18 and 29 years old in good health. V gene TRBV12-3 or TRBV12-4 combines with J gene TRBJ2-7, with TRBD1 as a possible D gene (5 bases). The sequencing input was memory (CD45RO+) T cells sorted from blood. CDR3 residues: CASSLVGDREQYF. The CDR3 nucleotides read TGTGCCAGCAGTTTAGTAGGGGATCGCGAGCAGTACTTC.